Listed here are 17 T cell receptor beta chains from one sample, sequenced in a study of blood T cells in healthy people across ages. Using a J-beta primer mix together with a sample-barcoded 5' primer, a second PCR was run for roughly 6 to 12 cycles. One entry per CDR3 protein results from TCRdb running MiXCR on the 5' RACE reads. The top ten hold about a fifth of the sample, which has approximately 850,000 distinct CDR3 sequences, under 45% seen once. The sample comprised blood. The receptors shown here come from a man aged 60-69 years in good health.

This clonotype occurred a few times. The chain couples TRBV12-3 or TRBV12-4 to TRBJ2-1, with D perhaps matching TRBD1 (5 bases). Trimming left V 0 bases short and J 10 bases short, with 7 bases between. The CDR3 totals 12 residues. The CDR3 DNA sequence: TGTGCCAGCAGTTTAGCGCGACAGGAGCAGTTCTTC. Translating it yields CASSLARQEQFF.

Notes on this clonotype: A much larger clone sits a single nucleotide away, making a read error possible. The V call is TRBV6-5, the J call TRBJ2-7; 8 nucleotides match TRBD1. From germline, CDR1 is MNHEY and CDR2 SVGAGI. CDR3 length: 16 amino acids. The V segment lost 5 bases and the J segment 4 bases; nucleotides outside the gene matches: 13. CDR3 sequence reads: CASSHSSRTGTYEQYF. CDR3 DNA: TGTGCCAGCAGTCATTCCTCCAGGACAGGGACGTACGAGCAGTACTTC.

This clonotype showed up just a few times. The rearrangement uses TRBV13 and TRBJ1-2, with 9 bases fitting TRBD1. V lost 6 bases, J lost 4 bases, and 6 bases stayed unmatched. The CDR3 runs 14 residues. Germline V gene sequence: CDR1 PRHDT, CDR2 FYEKMQ (reference sequence). The CDR3 region is CASSPGTGLYGYTF. CDR3 DNA sequence: TGTGCCAGCAGTCCCGGGACAGGGCTCTATGGCTACACCTTC.

This clonotype was found a few times. This chain links TRBV28 with TRBJ2-7; perhaps D is TRBD1 or TRBD2 (5 bases each). V was cut by 6 bases and J by 9 bases, with 24 bases left in between. Germline loops: CDR1 MDHEN, CDR2 SYDVKM. The length of the CDR3 is 15 residues. DNA of the CDR3: TGTGCCAGCAGCTCTGCCAGGGACGCGTTTAGTTGGCAGTACTTC. Residues: CASSSARDAFSWQYF.

The chain is built from TRBV12-3 or TRBV12-4 and TRBJ1-1, with D possibly being TRBD1 (6 bases). This CDR3 is 16 amino acids long. Trimming pared 6 bases from V and 2 bases from J, leaving 19 bases between. The CDR3: CASSAVGGRGNTEAFF. In DNA, the CDR3 is TGTGCCAGCAGCGCCGTAGGGGGACGTGGAAACACTGAAGCTTTCTTT.

The V and J genes are TRBV4-1 and TRBJ1-1, with D uncertain. The CDR3 consists of 15 residues. The germline V and J ends were trimmed by 1 base and 0 bases, with 9 bases remaining between them. CDR1 and CDR2 (germline): MGHRA, YSYEKL. The CDR3 region has the DNA TGCGCCAGCAGCCAAGGTGAAAGGCTGAACACTGAAGCTTTCTTT. Translation: CASSQGERLNTEAFF.

This clonotype came up a few times. This chain links TRBV5-1 with TRBJ2-5, with a weak D call TRBD1 (6 bases). The CDR3 is 14 amino acids. Germline CDR1 SGHRS, CDR2 YFSETQ. V was shortened by 4 bases and J by 5 bases, with 15 bases between the two germline ends. CDR3 sequence reads: CASSPSARGETQYF. CDR3 coding DNA: TGCGCCAGCAGCCCTTCTGCCAGGGGTGAGACCCAGTACTTC.

In this sample, this clonotype turned up a few times. The V call is TRBV12-3 or TRBV12-4, the J call TRBJ2-7; 9 nucleotides agree with TRBD1. The CDR3 is 15 residues long. J lost 3 bases, V lost 5 bases, and 8 bases had no gene match. The DNA for the CDR3 is TGTGCCAGCAGTATACCGGGACAGGGTATCTACGAGCAGTACTTC. Its protein product is CASSIPGQGIYEQYF.

CDR3 DNA: TGTGCCAGCAGCGAGGGGACAGGCGGTCGGAGTGAAGCTTTCTTT. It is translated as CASSEGTGGRSEAFF. The chain joins TRBV7-3 to TRBJ1-1, with 8 bases that match TRBD1. The CDR3 runs to 15 residues. Germline CDR1 and CDR2: SGHTA and FQGTGA. Trimming cost V 5 bases and J 7 bases; bases outside gene matches: 12.

This clonotype was detected only a few times. The V call is TRBV28, the J call TRBJ1-2, with 10 bases lining up with TRBD1. The germline V gene has CDR1 MDHEN and CDR2 SYDVKM. The V segment lost 0 bases and the J segment 7 bases; nucleotides outside the gene matches: 11. This CDR3 spans 17 amino acids. DNA of the CDR3: TGTGCCAGCAGTTTATGGAGAAAAGGGACAGGGGCGTCTGGCTACACCTTC. Its translation: CASSLWRKGTGASGYTF.

This clonotype was counted a few times. One end of the junction is discordant with germline, which a read error may explain. This rearrangement joins TRBV4-1 to TRBJ2-5; D gene uncertain. The DNA end is more similar to TRBJ2-7, so the J call may be wrong. Per the germline V gene, CDR1 is MGHRA and CDR2 is YSYEKL. The CDR3 covers 13 residues. The CDR3 protein is CASGQDLRSEQYF. In DNA form, the CDR3 reads TGCGCCAGCGGCCAAGATTTGCGGAGCGAGCAGTACTTC.

The gene calls are TRBV4-1 and TRBJ1-2; D is unclear. Germline V gene sequence: CDR1 MGHRA, CDR2 YSYEKL. This CDR3 comprises 15 residues. Trimming took off 0 bases at V and 0 bases at J, with 8 bases between the two ends. The CDR3 DNA reads TGCGCCAGCAGCCAAGATAGGTTGGCTAACTATGGCTACACCTTC. Translating gives CASSQDRLANYGYTF.

A few counts support this clonotype. The CDR3 region is CATSRDWDRGDEQYF. The CDR3 nucleotides are TGTGCCACCAGCAGAGATTGGGACAGGGGAGACGAGCAGTACTTC. The V and J genes are TRBV15 and TRBJ2-7; TRBD1 matches at 10 bases. The CDR3 is 15 amino acids. CDR1 and CDR2 (germline): LNHNV, YYDKDF (reference sequence). The V and J ends lost 0 bases and 5 bases, in that order; junction bases with no gene match: 4.

The V and J genes are TRBV20-1 and TRBJ2-7; 10 bases fit TRBD2. CDR1 and CDR2 (germline): DFQATT, SNEGSKA (reference sequence). J lost 8 bases, V lost 5 bases, and 12 bases had no gene match. There are 14 residues in the CDR3. The CDR3 is CSAQGTSAAPKQYF. The CDR3 DNA reads as TGCAGTGCTCAAGGGACTAGCGCGGCTCCGAAGCAGTACTTC.

The rearrangement joins TRBV12-3 or TRBV12-4 to TRBJ2-7; D perhaps matches TRBD1 (6 bases). The J call may be wrong; the DNA end is better matched by TRBJ2-5. CDR3 length: 15 residues. CDR3 in DNA: TGTGCCAGCAGTACCGGGACACTCTTCGGAGAGACCCAGTACTTC. Translating it yields CASSTGTLFGETQYF.

This clonotype was counted between two and nine times. J is TRBJ2-7 and V is TRBV4-1, with unresolved D. The V gene lost 1 base and the J gene lost 4 bases, with 8 bases spanning the gap. This CDR3 has 13 amino acids. Germline-derived CDR1 and CDR2 are MGHRA and YSYEKL. For the CDR3, the DNA is TGCGCCAGCAGCCAAGCACATACTTACGAGCAGTACTTC. Protein sequence: CASSQAHTYEQYF.

This clonotype was counted only a few times. This chain uses TRBV6-2 or TRBV6-3 with TRBJ2-7; 8 positions agree with TRBD1. This CDR3 spans 13 amino acids. Trimming took 6 bases from V and 6 from J; bases not matched to a gene: 7. Germline V CDR1 and CDR2: MNHEY, SVGEGT. The CDR3 here is CASSPRGLSEQYF. CDR3 in DNA: TGTGCCAGCAGCCCCAGGGGGCTCTCCGAGCAGTACTTC.